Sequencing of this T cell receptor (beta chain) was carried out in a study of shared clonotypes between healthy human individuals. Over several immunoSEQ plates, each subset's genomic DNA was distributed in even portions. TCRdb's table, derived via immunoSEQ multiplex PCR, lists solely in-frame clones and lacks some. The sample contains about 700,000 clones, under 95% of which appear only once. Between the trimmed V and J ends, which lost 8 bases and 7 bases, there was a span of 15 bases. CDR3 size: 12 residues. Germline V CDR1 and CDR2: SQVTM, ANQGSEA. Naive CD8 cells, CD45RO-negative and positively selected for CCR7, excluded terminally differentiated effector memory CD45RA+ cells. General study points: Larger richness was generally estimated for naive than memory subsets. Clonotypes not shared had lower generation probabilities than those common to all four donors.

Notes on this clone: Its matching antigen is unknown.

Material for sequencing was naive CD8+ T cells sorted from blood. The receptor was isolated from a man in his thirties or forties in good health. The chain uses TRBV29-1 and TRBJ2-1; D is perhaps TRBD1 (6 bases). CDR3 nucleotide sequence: TGCAGCCTTCCGGGTCAGGGGAATGAGCAGTTCTTC. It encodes CSLPGQGNEQFF.